This T cell receptor (beta chain) was profiled in a study of cytotoxic CD8 clonotypes in ibrutinib-treated CLL. Looked up from germline, CDR1 is ENHRY and CDR2 is SYGVKD. V lost 0 bases to trimming and J lost 2 bases; unmatched junction nucleotides: 8. This CDR3 has 18 amino acids. The table came from immunoSEQ multiplex PCR; TCRdb's copy has only in-frame clones and leaves some out. Among 110,000 to 150,000 clones listed, roughly 76% were seen once. The chain joins TRBV10-3 to TRBJ2-3, with 10 bases that match TRBD2. Sample: PBMCs, taken after 24 months of ibrutinib treatment. The sequence was obtained from a human donor with chronic lymphocytic leukemia. The CDR3 protein is CAISESVGTSATTDTQYF. The CDR3 DNA is TGTGCCATCAGTGAGTCGGTGGGGACTAGCGCTACCACAGATACGCAGTATTTT.